The entry below describes one T cell receptor beta chain. Its cognate antigen has yet to be identified. One base away there is no much larger clone; base qualities are not given. The data originate from a study of T cells after somatic rescue of genetic block (dated by TCRdb to 2018 to 2020). With regard to the full study: What the study looked at was long-term robustness, specifically in a T-cell system that came about through somatic rescue of a genetic block in T-cell development.

There are 14 amino acids in the CDR3, from cysteine to phenylalanine inclusive. Of the read, only the CDR3 DNA is kept; its 42 bases are in frame from base 1. Sequences SGHNT (CDR1) and YYREEE (CDR2) are obtained from the germline V gene (reference sequence). V gives up 1 base and J gives up 3 bases, and the segment between their germline ends measures 9 bases. Receptor libraries were prepared by the immunoSEQ multiplex PCR assay. The source is immuneACCESS, and TCRdb retained only in-frame sequences with V and J called. Part of the clones is not carried over; for the studies checked, unresolved V genes explain less than half of this, and the remainder is unexplained. This sample gives about 12,000 clones in total; over 55% of them show up just once. About 12% of the sample belongs to the ten largest clones.

The clonotype originates from a boy younger than 18. This receptor chain uses TRBV5-4 and TRBJ2-3, with the D segment identity uncertain. Material: peripheral blood mononuclear cells (PBMCs). The bases read TGTGCCAGCAGCTTGCCCCTCAGGACAGATACGCAGTATTTT. This sequence encodes CASSLPLRTDTQYF.